This entry features one T cell receptor (beta chain) sequence. What it binds is unknown. Germline V gene lookup returns CDR1 LNHNV and CDR2 YYDKDF (reference sequence). CDR3 length: 15 residues. The V end lost 2 bases, the J end lost 2 bases, and 13 bases lay between the germline ends. The data are from a study of cytomegalovirus exposure and HLA in healthy donors. Study-level results: Across donors, most TCRs were seen rarely, yet some public ones were widespread.

Among the roughly 120 subjects of the validation cohort, separate from the roughly 700-subject first cohort, were the donors. The protocol was immunoSEQ multiplex PCR, while the TCRdb copy is restricted to in-frame clones and leaves out a portion. The sample shows more than 100,000 clones, approximately 90% of them seen only once. The J gene is TRBJ2-7, the V gene TRBV15; possible D gene TRBD1, 6 bases. Sequencing used PBMCs. This sequence originates from a woman between 18 and 29 years old in good health and CMV-seropositive. DNA for the CDR3: TGTGCCACCAGCAGACAAACACAGGGAACCTACGAGCAGTACTTC. It yields the protein CATSRQTQGTYEQYF.